The next 25 T cell receptor beta chains were all read from a single sample in a study of T-cell memory formation after mild COVID-19. Each CDR3 protein is one row after TCRdb ran MiXCR on the 5' RACE reads. The data hold over 400,000 distinct CDR3 sequences, with under 25% observed a single time. The material sequenced was PBMCs or a T cell subset sorted from them (not recorded which). These receptors all stem from an adult woman who had mild COVID-19 (a few samples of this study predate the infection). Cell type and time point are not known.

This clonotype has a handful of counts. The rearrangement joins TRBV6-1 to TRBJ2-2; 10 positions match TRBD1. The CDR3 is 16 amino acids. The trim removed 6 bases at V and 6 bases at J, leaving 10 bases unmatched. The V gene's germline CDR1 is MNHNS and CDR2 SASEGT. CDR3 in amino acids: CASRAGTGDSAGELFF. As DNA, the CDR3 is TGTGCCAGCAGAGCCGGGACAGGGGATTCTGCCGGGGAGCTGTTTTTT.

This chain joins TRBV5-4 and TRBJ2-1; tentative D call: TRBD1 (6 bases). This CDR3 spans 16 amino acids. CDR1 is SGHNT and CDR2 is YYREEE in the germline V gene (reference sequence). Trimming took 4 bases from V and 7 from J, leaving 21 bases between them. The CDR3 DNA reads as TGTGCCAGCAGCCCCTGGACGGCAGGGGTAGTAAATGAGCAGTTCTTC. Amino acid sequence: CASSPWTAGVVNEQFF.

The rearrangement joins TRBV12-3 or TRBV12-4 to TRBJ2-5, with TRBD2 matching 15 bases. The length of the CDR3 is 15 residues. The J segment lost 7 bases and the V segment lost 4 bases, leaving 4 bases of the junction unmatched. CDR3 nucleotide sequence: TGTGCCAGCAGTTGGACTAGCGGGGGGGCTCGGACCCAGTACTTC. Protein: CASSWTSGGARTQYF.

This clonotype showed up just a few times. The chain uses TRBV29-1 and TRBJ2-7; 12 bases are shared with TRBD2. V lost 1 base and J lost 3; bases outside the gene matches: 7. Germline CDR1 SQVTM, CDR2 ANQGSEA. CDR3 length: 16 amino acids. CDR3 loop: CSVEGVGLAGRYEQYF. DNA for the CDR3: TGCAGCGTTGAAGGAGTAGGACTAGCGGGGCGCTACGAGCAGTACTTC.

V is TRBV6-5 and J is TRBJ1-4; D remains unclear. V lost 2 bases, J lost 0 bases, and 10 bases lay in between. The CDR3 contains 16 residues. CDR1 MNHEY and CDR2 SVGAGI come from the germline V gene. The CDR3 nucleotides read TGTGCCAGCAGTTACGGCCCGGGGACAACTAATGAAAAACTGTTTTTT. It encodes CASSYGPGTTNEKLFF.

This clonotype was picked up many times. The chain uses TRBV11-2 and TRBJ2-3; no clear D. The CDR3 sequence is 10 residues long. The germline V and J ends were trimmed by 2 bases and 7 bases, with 1 base remaining between them. The germline CDR1 and CDR2 sequences are SGHAT and FQNNGV. The CDR3 loop is CASSLNTQYF. CDR3 nucleotide sequence: TGTGCCAGCAGCTTAAATACGCAGTATTTT.

The V call is TRBV4-2, the J call TRBJ2-5, with D possibly matching TRBD2 (5 bases). Germline values: CDR1 LGHNA, CDR2 YNFKEQ. The CDR3 contains 14 residues. V was cut by 3 bases and J by 5 bases, with 13 bases left in between. In DNA form, the CDR3 reads TGTGCCAGCAGCCAGAGTACTAGAACGGAGACCCAGTACTTC. Translating gives CASSQSTRTETQYF.

The V and J genes are TRBV5-1 and TRBJ2-3; possibly TRBD1 or TRBD2 for D (5 bases each). Trimming cost V 4 bases and J 2 bases, with 14 bases left between them. CDR3 size: 15 residues. CDR1 SGHRS and CDR2 YFSETQ come from the germline V gene. This chain's CDR3 is CASSPARDHTDTQYF. Written as DNA, the CDR3 is TGCGCCAGCAGCCCGGCCCGGGACCACACAGATACGCAGTATTTT.

This clonotype was detected a few times. This chain joins TRBV9 and TRBJ1-3, with D possibly TRBD1 on 6 matching bases. Trimming pared 3 bases from V and 7 bases from J, leaving 14 bases between. Germline loops: CDR1 SGDLS, CDR2 YYNGEE. The CDR3 sequence is 14 residues long. In DNA, the CDR3 is TGTGCCAGCAGCGCTCAGACAGGAACGAACACCATATATTTT. Protein product: CASSAQTGTNTIYF.

With respect to this clonotype: At one of its ends the junction is not consistent with the germline gene, which may arise from a read error. The chain uses TRBV3-1 and TRBJ2-3; the match to TRBD2 covers 10 bases. Germline V gene lookup returns CDR1 LGHDT and CDR2 YNNKEL (reference sequence). The CDR3 loop spans 17 amino acids. The CDR3 reads CDSSQDGGTSDTDTQYF. In DNA, the CDR3 is TGTGACAGCAGCCAAGATGGTGGGACTAGCGATACAGATACGCAGTATTTT.

The V gene is TRBV12-3 or TRBV12-4, the J gene TRBJ2-1; 15 bases map to TRBD2. With V trimmed by 6 bases and J by 5 bases, 17 bases remained unmatched. The CDR3 loop spans 20 amino acids. The CDR3 is CASRPIRRGLAGGPDNEQFF. For the CDR3, the DNA is TGTGCCAGCAGACCAATCCGGCGGGGACTAGCGGGGGGACCTGACAATGAGCAGTTCTTC.

This clonotype showed up just a few times. V and J are TRBV20-1 and TRBJ2-2; possible D gene TRBD2, 6 bases. Deletions cut 0 bases from V and 10 bases from J, with 15 bases between. Germline V lookup: CDR1 DFQATT, CDR2 SNEGSKA (reference sequence). This CDR3 comprises 14 residues. CDR3: CSARDWRGGEELFF. The DNA for the CDR3 is TGCAGTGCTAGAGATTGGCGGGGCGGTGAGGAGCTGTTTTTT.

This clonotype has only a few counts. V usage is TRBV24-1 and J usage is TRBJ2-3; D may match TRBD1 or TRBD2 (6 bases each). V shed 9 bases and J shed 3 bases, with 15 bases lying between them. Germline V gene lookup returns CDR1 KGHDR and CDR2 SFDVKD. CDR3 length: 14 residues. In DNA, the CDR3 is TGTGCCACCCAGGGCCAGGGGAGGACAGATACGCAGTATTTT. This gives the protein CATQGQGRTDTQYF.

This chain connects TRBV4-1 to TRBJ1-5, with 8 bases matching TRBD1. With 4 bases clipped from V and 1 base from J, the junction kept 6 bases outside the gene matches. Germline V gene data show CDR1 as MGHRA and CDR2 as YSYEKL. This CDR3 has 16 residues. The CDR3 reads CASSRQGALSNQPQHF. The CDR3 nucleotides read TGCGCCAGCAGCCGCCAGGGGGCTTTAAGCAATCAGCCCCAGCATTTT.

This clonotype was seen a few times. The rearrangement links TRBV11-2 to TRBJ2-5; D may be TRBD2 (6 bases). The V gene lost 5 bases and the J gene lost 4 bases, with 20 bases spanning the gap. CDR3 length: 16 amino acids. Looked up from germline, CDR1 is SGHAT and CDR2 is FQNNGV. The chain's CDR3 is CASSPEGGIVRETQYF. In nucleotides, the CDR3 is TGTGCCAGCAGCCCCGAAGGCGGGATAGTCAGAGAGACCCAGTACTTC. Combining the CDR3 with reference TRBV11-2 and TRBJ2-5 gives the whole variable domain EAGVAQSPRYKIIEKRQSVAFWCNPISGHATLYWYQQILGQGPKLLIQFQNNGVVDDSQLPKDRFSAERLKGVDSTLKIQPAKLEDSAVYLCASSPEGGIVRETQYFGPGTRLLVL.

The V call is TRBV12-3 or TRBV12-4, the J call TRBJ2-1; the match to TRBD2 covers 7 bases. After removal of 4 bases from V and 1 base from J, the junction contained 13 bases not matched to a gene. The CDR3 extends over 18 amino acids. The CDR3 region is CASSSFPGGSWSYNEQFF. In DNA form, the CDR3 reads TGTGCCAGCAGTTCGTTCCCGGGCGGGAGTTGGTCCTACAATGAGCAGTTCTTC.

The rearrangement links TRBV24-1 to TRBJ1-1; 9 bases line up with TRBD1. CDR1 KGHDR and CDR2 SFDVKD come from the germline V gene. The J segment lost 4 bases and the V segment lost 2 bases, leaving 4 bases of the junction unmatched. The CDR3 extends over 15 amino acids. The CDR3 nucleotides are TGTGCCACCAGTGATTCGACAGGGGGGCGCACTGAAGCTTTCTTT. Encoded protein: CATSDSTGGRTEAFF.

The CDR3 nucleotides read TGTGCCAGCTCACCGTCTAGCGGGCACTCCTACAATGAGCAGTTCTTC. It translates to CASSPSSGHSYNEQFF. The chain has TRBV18 and TRBJ2-1; 8 positions match TRBD2. CDR3 size: 16 residues. Trimming removed 3 bases from V and 0 bases from J; junction bases left unmatched: 4. Germline CDR1 and CDR2: KGHSH and LQKENI.

Only a few counts were recorded for this clonotype. Because the CDR3's place on the DNA is in doubt, the DNA is left out and the CDR3 is given as listed by TCRdb. V and J are TRBV6-2 or TRBV6-3 and TRBJ2-2. Germline V lookup: CDR1 MNHEY, CDR2 SVGEGT. Termini included, the CDR3 measures 16 amino acids. This chain's CDR3 is CASSPTRQGTPGSCFF.

The chain joins TRBV12-3 or TRBV12-4 to TRBJ1-1; D is possibly TRBD1 (5 bases). The CDR3 sequence is 14 residues long. V lost 4 bases and J lost 1, with 10 bases in between. The CDR3 nucleotides are TGTGCCAGCAGTTGGGACGGTTCGAACACTGAAGCTTTCTTT. As protein: CASSWDGSNTEAFF.

This chain uses TRBV29-1 with TRBJ2-2, with 7 nucleotides matching TRBD1. V gave up 7 bases and J gave up 5 bases; unmatched junction bases: 7. The CDR3 has 13 amino acids. CDR1 is SQVTM and CDR2 is ANQGSEA in the germline V gene. This chain's CDR3 is CSARGLGTGELFF. The CDR3 DNA reads TGCAGCGCAAGGGGGCTTGGGACCGGGGAGCTGTTTTTT.

The V gene is TRBV18, the J gene TRBJ1-1, with TRBD1 matching over 7 bases. Germline CDR1 is KGHSH and CDR2 is LQKENI. V lost 1 base, J lost 2 bases, and 4 bases stayed unmatched. The CDR3 is made up of 15 amino acids. CDR3 residues: CASSPLGTANTEAFF. The CDR3 DNA is TGTGCCAGCTCACCACTAGGGACAGCTAACACTGAAGCTTTCTTT.

This clonotype was seen a single time. V and J are TRBV27 and TRBJ2-1; TRBD2 agrees at 8 bases. Looked up from germline, CDR1 is MNHEY and CDR2 is SMNVEV (reference sequence). V was pared by 5 bases and J by 5 bases, with 5 bases of the junction left unmatched. The CDR3 has 14 residues. The CDR3 spells CASSLSGANNEQFF. Here the CDR3 DNA reads TGTGCCAGCAGTCTTAGCGGGGCTAACAATGAGCAGTTCTTC.

This clonotype was detected ten times or more. The rearrangement links TRBV29-1 to TRBJ2-1, with D tentatively TRBD1 (5 bases). V lost 8 bases to trimming and J lost 9 bases, with 20 bases between them. The CDR3 has 13 residues. Germline lookup yields CDR1 SQVTM and CDR2 ANQGSEA. This CDR3 is CSTRAQGSSEQFF. DNA for the CDR3: TGCAGCACAAGAGCCCAGGGATCCAGTGAGCAGTTCTTC.

The chain combines TRBV30 with TRBJ1-1; D may be TRBD1 (5 bases). The V end was cut by 0 bases, the J end by 4 bases, with 9 bases between. Germline CDR1 and CDR2: GTSNPN and SVGIG (reference sequence). The CDR3 has 13 amino acids. For the CDR3, the DNA is TGTGCCTGGAGTGTAGGGGTACGCACTGAAGCTTTCTTT. Translating it yields CAWSVGVRTEAFF.